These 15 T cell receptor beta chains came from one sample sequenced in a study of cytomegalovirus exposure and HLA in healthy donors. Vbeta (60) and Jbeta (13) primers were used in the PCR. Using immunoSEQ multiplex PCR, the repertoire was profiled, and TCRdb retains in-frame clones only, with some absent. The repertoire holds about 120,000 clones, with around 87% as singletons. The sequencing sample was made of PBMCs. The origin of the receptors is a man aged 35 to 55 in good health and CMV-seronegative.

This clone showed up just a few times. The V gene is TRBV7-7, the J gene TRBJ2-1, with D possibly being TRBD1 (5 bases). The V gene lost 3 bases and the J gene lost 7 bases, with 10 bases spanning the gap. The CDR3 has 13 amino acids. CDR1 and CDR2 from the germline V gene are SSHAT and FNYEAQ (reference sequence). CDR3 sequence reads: CASSLGRVNEQFF. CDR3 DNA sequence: TGTGCCAGCAGCTTGGGCAGGGTGAATGAGCAGTTCTTC.

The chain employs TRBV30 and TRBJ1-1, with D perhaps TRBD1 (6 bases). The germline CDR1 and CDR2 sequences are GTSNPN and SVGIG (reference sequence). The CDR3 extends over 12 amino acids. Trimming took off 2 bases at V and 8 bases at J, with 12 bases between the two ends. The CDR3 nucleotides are TGTGCCTGGAGTACAACCGGGACAGAAGCTTTCTTT. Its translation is CAWSTTGTEAFF.

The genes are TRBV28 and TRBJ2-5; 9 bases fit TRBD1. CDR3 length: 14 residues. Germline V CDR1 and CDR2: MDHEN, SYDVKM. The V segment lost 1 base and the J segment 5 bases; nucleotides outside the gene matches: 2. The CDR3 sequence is CASSLSGQGETQYF. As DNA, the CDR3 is TGTGCCAGCAGTTTATCGGGACAGGGTGAGACCCAGTACTTC. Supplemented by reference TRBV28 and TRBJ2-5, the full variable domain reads DVKVTQSSRYLVKRTGEKVFLECVQDMDHENMFWYRQDPGLGLRLIYFSYDVKMKEKGDIPEGYSVSREKKERFSLILESASTNQTSMYLCASSLSGQGETQYFGPGTRLLVL.

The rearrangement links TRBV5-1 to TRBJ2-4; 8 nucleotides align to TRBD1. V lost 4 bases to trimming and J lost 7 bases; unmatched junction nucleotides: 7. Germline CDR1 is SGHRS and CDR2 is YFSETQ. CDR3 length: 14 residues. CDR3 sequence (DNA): TGCGCCAGCAGCGATAAGACAGGGGCGAACATTCAGTACTTC. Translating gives CASSDKTGANIQYF.

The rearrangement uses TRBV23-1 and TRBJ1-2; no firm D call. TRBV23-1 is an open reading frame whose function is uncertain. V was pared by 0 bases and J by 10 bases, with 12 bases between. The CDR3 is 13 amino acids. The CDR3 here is CASSQSEKGDYTF. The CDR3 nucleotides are TGCGCCAGCAGTCAATCAGAGAAGGGAGACTACACCTTC.

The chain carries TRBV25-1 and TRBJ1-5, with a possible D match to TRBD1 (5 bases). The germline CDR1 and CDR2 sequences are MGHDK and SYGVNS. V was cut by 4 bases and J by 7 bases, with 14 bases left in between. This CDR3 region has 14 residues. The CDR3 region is CASSGGGDGQPQHF. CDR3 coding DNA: TGTGCCAGCAGTGGGGGAGGGGATGGACAGCCCCAGCATTTT.

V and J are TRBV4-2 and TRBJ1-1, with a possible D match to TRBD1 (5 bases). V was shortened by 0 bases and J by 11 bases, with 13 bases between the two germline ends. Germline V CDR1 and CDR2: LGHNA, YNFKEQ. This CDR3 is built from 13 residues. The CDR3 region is CASSQDGPGFAFF. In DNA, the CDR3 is TGTGCCAGCAGCCAAGATGGGCCAGGGTTCGCTTTCTTT.

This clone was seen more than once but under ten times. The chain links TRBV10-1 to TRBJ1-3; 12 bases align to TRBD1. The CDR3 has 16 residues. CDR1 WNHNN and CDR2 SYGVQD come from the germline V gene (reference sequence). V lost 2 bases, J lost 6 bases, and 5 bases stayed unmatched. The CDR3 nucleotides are TGCGCCAGCAGTGAGACCGGGACAGGGGGCGAAAACACCATATATTTT. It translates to CASSETGTGGENTIYF.

CDR3 in amino acids: CASSPPGQGGPGELFF. For the CDR3, the DNA is TGTGCCAGTAGTCCCCCGGGACAGGGGGGACCCGGGGAGCTGTTTTTT. The chain links TRBV19 to TRBJ2-2, with 11 bases identical to TRBD1. V lost 5 bases and J lost 6; bases outside the gene matches: 8. CDR3 size: 16 residues. Germline V lookup: CDR1 LNHDA, CDR2 SQIVND (reference sequence).

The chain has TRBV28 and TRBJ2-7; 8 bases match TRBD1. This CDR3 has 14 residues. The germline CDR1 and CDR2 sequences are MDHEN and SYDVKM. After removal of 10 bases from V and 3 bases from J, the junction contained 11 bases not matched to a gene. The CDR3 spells CAIRRPDRDYEQYF. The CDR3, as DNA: TGTGCCATCCGGAGGCCGGACAGGGACTACGAGCAGTACTTC. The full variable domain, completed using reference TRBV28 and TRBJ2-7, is DVKVTQSSRYLVKRTGEKVFLECVQDMDHENMFWYRQDPGLGLRLIYFSYDVKMKEKGDIPEGYSVSREKKERFSLILESASTNQTSMYLCAIRRPDRDYEQYFGPGTRLTVT.

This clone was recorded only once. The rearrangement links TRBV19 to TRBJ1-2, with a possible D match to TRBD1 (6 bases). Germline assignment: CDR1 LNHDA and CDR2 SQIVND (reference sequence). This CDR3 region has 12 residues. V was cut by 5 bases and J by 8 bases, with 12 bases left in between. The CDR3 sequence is CASSHTGSGYTF. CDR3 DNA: TGTGCCAGTAGTCATACAGGGTCCGGCTACACCTTC.

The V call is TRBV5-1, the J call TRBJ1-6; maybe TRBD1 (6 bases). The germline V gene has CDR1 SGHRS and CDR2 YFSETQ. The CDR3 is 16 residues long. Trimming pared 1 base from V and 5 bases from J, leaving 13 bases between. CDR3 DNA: TGCGCCAGCAGCTTGTCAGGGGACGCCAATAATTCACCCCTCCACTTT. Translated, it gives CASSLSGDANNSPLHF.

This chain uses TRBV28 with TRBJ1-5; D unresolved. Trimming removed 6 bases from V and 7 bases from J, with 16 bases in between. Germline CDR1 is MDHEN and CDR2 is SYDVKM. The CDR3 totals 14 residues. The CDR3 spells CASRSKKAGQPQHF. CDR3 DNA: TGTGCCAGCAGATCCAAAAAGGCGGGGCAGCCCCAGCATTTT. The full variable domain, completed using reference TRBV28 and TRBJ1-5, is DVKVTQSSRYLVKRTGEKVFLECVQDMDHENMFWYRQDPGLGLRLIYFSYDVKMKEKGDIPEGYSVSREKKERFSLILESASTNQTSMYLCASRSKKAGQPQHFGDGTRLSIL.

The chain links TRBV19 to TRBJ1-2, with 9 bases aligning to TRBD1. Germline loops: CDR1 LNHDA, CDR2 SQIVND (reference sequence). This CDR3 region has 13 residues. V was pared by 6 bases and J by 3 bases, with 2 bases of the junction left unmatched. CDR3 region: CASRRQGDYGYTF. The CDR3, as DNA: TGTGCCAGTAGGAGACAGGGGGACTATGGCTACACCTTC.

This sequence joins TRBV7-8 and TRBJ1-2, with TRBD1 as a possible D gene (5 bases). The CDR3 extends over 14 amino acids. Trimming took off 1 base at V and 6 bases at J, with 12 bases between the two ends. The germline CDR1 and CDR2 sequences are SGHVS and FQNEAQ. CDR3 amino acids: CASSLGGKRDGYTF. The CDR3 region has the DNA TGTGCCAGCAGCTTAGGGGGGAAGCGGGATGGCTACACCTTC.